The 7 T cell receptor beta chains given below trace back to one sample, sequenced in a study of radiotherapy plus CTLA-4 blockade in lung cancer. Clones were read by immunoSEQ multiplex PCR, and TCRdb kept only the in-frame ones, dropping some. Of about 95,000 clones listed, around four fifths are singletons. The sample in question was peripheral blood, obtained from a patient treated with radiotherapy plus ipilimumab. These receptors all come from a human donor with non-small cell lung cancer who had a partial response to radiotherapy plus ipilimumab.

This chain uses TRBV4-1 with TRBJ2-3; 9 bases are shared with TRBD1. The germline V gene has CDR1 MGHRA and CDR2 YSYEKL. This CDR3 has 17 residues. Trimming cost V 0 bases and J 2 bases; bases outside gene matches: 6. CDR3 loop: CASSQDRTGGVTDTQYF. The CDR3 DNA is TGCGCCAGCAGCCAAGATCGAACAGGGGGCGTCACAGATACGCAGTATTTT.

The count of this clone is one. The gene calls are TRBV6-6 and TRBJ2-2; no reliable D call. The CDR3 is 14 amino acids. V was trimmed by 2 bases and J by 5 bases, leaving 9 bases between them. Germline V gene sequence: CDR1 MNHNY, CDR2 SVGAGI (reference sequence). The CDR3 DNA reads as TGTGCCAGCAGTTACGAACACCGAACCGGGGAGCTGTTTTTT. Protein product: CASSYEHRTGELFF.

This clone was detected only a few times. The J gene is TRBJ2-4, the V gene TRBV5-1; 10 nucleotides match TRBD2. This CDR3 has 16 residues. Unmatched junction bases numbered 9, after V lost 4 bases and J lost 5 bases. In germline, CDR1 is SGHRS, CDR2 YFSETQ. The CDR3 reads CASSPTSGMQQNIQYF. DNA for the CDR3: TGCGCCAGCAGCCCCACTAGCGGGATGCAGCAAAACATTCAGTACTTC. Full variable domain (outside the CDR3, taken from reference TRBV5-1 and TRBJ2-4): KAGVTQTPRYLIKTRGQQVTLSCSPISGHRSVSWYQQTPGQGLQFLFEYFSETQRNKGNFPGRFSGRQFSNSRSEMNVSTLELGDSALYLCASSPTSGMQQNIQYFGAGTRLSVL.

This rearrangement joins TRBV29-1 to TRBJ2-5, with a possible D match to TRBD1 (6 bases). The CDR3 covers 12 residues. V lost 6 bases to trimming and J lost 0 bases, with 8 bases between them. Per germline, CDR1 SQVTM and CDR2 ANQGSEA. For the CDR3, the DNA is TGCAGCGTCGGGACATACCAAGAGACCCAGTACTTC. It is translated as CSVGTYQETQYF. The full variable domain, its missing parts supplied by reference TRBV29-1 and TRBJ2-5, is SAVISQKPSRDICQRGTSLTIQCQVDSQVTMMFWYRQQPGQSLTLIATANQGSEATYESGFVIDKFPISRPNLTFSTLTVSNMSPEDSSIYLCSVGTYQETQYFGPGTRLLVL.

The V gene is TRBV6-6, the J gene TRBJ2-2; D gene unclear. Germline lookup yields CDR1 MNHNY and CDR2 SVGAGI (reference sequence). This CDR3 spans 15 amino acids. V was clipped by 3 bases and J by 0 bases, with 8 bases between them. The chain's CDR3 is CASSYRSANTGELFF. The CDR3, as DNA: TGTGCCAGCAGTTATCGGAGCGCGAACACCGGGGAGCTGTTTTTT.

V gene TRBV7-9 combines with J gene TRBJ2-3, with 9 bases that match TRBD1. Trimming at V came to 6 bases and at J to 5 bases, leaving 9 bases not matched to a gene. This CDR3 region has 15 residues. Germline CDR1 SEHNR, CDR2 FQNEAQ (reference sequence). The CDR3: CASRRDRVKEDTQYF. Written as DNA, the CDR3 is TGTGCCAGCAGACGGGACAGGGTAAAGGAAGATACGCAGTATTTT. Using reference TRBV7-9 and TRBJ2-3 for the parts outside the CDR3, the full variable domain is DTGVSQNPRHKITKRGQNVTFRCDPISEHNRLYWYRQTLGQGPEFLTYFQNEAQLEKSRLLSDRFSAERPKGSFSTLEIQRTEQGDSAMYLCASRRDRVKEDTQYFGPGTRLTVL.

The chain recombines TRBV4-1 with TRBJ2-6; the D gene is possibly TRBD1 (5 bases). CDR1 and CDR2 (germline): MGHRA, YSYEKL. The CDR3 runs 18 residues. V gave up 2 bases and J gave up 0 bases, with 14 bases separating them. The DNA for the CDR3 is TGCGCCAGCAGCCAACGTGCCAGGGCGAACTCTGGGGCCAACGTCCTGACTTTC. Its translation is CASSQRARANSGANVLTF.